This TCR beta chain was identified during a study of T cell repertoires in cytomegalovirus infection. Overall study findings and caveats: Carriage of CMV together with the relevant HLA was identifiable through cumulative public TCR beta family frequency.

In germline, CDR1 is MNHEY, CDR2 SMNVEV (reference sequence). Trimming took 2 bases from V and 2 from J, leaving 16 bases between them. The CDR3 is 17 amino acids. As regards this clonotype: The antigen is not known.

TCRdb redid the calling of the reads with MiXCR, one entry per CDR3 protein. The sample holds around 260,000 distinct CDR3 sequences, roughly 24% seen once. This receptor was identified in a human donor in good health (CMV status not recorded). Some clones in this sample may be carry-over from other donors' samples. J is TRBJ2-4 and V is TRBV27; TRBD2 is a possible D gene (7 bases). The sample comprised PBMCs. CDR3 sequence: CASSLLSGGGTKNIQYF. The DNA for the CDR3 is TGTGCCAGCAGTTTACTTTCGGGGGGCGGAACCAAAAACATTCAGTACTTC.